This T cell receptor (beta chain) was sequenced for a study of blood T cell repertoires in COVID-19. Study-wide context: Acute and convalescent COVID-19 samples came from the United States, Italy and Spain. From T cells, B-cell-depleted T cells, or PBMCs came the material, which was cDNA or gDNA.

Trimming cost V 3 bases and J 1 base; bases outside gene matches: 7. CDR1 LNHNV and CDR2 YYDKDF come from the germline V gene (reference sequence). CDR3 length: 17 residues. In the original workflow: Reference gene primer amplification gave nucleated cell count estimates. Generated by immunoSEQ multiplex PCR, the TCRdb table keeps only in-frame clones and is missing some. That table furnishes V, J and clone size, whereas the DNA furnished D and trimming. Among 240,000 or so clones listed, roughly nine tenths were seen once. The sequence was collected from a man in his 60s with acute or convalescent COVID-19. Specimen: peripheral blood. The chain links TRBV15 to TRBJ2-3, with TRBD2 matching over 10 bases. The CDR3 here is CATSRLAGAGRTDTQYF. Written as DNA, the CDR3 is TGTGCCACCAGCAGGCTAGCGGGAGCTGGACGCACAGATACGCAGTATTTT.